This T cell receptor (beta chain) derives from a study of T cell changes during pregnancy in multiple sclerosis. With 6 bases clipped from V and 4 bases from J, the junction kept 13 bases outside the gene matches. The CDR3 spans 16 residues. Germline V lookup: CDR1 MDHEN, CDR2 SYDVKM. TCRdb's table, derived via immunoSEQ multiplex PCR, lists solely in-frame clones and lacks some. The table records some 100,000 clones, roughly 90% of them present only once. The input for sequencing was peripheral blood, taken after pregnancy. This clonotype originated in a female donor with multiple sclerosis, enrolled in a pregnancy study. The V gene is TRBV28, the J gene TRBJ2-3; 7 bases are a match to TRBD1. CDR3 sequence: CASSSWRQGDSDTQYF. The CDR3 DNA reads as TGTGCCAGCAGCAGTTGGCGACAGGGAGACTCAGATACGCAGTATTTT.